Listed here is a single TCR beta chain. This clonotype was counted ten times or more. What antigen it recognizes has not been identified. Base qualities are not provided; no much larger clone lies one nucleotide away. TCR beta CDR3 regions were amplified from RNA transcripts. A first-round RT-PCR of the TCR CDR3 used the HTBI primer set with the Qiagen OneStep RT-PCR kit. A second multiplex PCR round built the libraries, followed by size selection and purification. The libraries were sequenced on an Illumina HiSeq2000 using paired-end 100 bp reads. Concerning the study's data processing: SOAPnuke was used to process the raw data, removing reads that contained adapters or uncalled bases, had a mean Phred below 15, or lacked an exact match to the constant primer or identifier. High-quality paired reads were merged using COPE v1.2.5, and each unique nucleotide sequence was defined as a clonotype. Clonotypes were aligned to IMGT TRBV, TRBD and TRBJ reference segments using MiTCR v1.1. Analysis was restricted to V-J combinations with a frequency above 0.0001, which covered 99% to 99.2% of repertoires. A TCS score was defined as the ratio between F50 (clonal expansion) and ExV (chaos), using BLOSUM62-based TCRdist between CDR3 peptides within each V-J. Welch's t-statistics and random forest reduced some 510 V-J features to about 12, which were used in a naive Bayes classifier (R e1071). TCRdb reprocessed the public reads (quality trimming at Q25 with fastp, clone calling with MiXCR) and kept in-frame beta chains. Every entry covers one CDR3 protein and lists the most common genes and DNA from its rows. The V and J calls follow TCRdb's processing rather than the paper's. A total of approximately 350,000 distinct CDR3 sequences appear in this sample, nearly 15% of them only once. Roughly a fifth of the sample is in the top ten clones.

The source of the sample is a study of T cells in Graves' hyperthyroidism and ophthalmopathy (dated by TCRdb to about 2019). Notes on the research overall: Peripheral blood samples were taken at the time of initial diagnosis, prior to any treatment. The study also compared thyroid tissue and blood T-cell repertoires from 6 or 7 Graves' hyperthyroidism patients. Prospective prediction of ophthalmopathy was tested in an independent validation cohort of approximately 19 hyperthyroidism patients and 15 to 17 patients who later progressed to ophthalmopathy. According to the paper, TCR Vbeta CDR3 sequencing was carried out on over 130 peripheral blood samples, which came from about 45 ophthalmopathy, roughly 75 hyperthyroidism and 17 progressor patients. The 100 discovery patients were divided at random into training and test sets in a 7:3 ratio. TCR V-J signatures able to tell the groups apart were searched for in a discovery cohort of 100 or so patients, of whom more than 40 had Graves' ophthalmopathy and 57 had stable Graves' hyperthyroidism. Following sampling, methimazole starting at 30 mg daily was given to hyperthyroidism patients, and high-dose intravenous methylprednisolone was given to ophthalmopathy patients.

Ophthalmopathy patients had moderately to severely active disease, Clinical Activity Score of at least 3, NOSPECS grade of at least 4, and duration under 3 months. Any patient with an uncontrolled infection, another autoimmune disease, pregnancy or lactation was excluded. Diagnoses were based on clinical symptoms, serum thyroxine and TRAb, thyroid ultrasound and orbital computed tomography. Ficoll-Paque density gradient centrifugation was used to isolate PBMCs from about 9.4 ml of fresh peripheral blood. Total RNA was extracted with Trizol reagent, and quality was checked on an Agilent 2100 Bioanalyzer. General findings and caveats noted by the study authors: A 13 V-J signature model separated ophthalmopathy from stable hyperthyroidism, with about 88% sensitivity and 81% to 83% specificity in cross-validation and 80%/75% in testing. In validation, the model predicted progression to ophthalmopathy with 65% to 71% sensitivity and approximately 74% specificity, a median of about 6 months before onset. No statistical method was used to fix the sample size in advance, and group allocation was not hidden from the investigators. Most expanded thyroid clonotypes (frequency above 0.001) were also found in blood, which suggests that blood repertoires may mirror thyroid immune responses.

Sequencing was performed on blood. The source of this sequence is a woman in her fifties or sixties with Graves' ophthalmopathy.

Read as DNA, the sequence is TGTGCCAGCAGTGCCCTAGGGCTCGACTACAATGAGCAGTTCTTC. The translation is CASSALGLDYNEQFF. The rearranged segments are TRBV12-3 or TRBV12-4 and TRBJ2-1, with the identity of the D gene unclear. The CDR3, cysteine through phenylalanine, is 15 amino acids long. The sequence is cut down to CDR3 DNA, 45 bases in frame from base 1. The V end loses 5 bases and the J end loses 3 bases, and a stretch of 14 bases separates them.